This TCR beta chain was identified in a study of T-cell reconstitution after alpha-beta-depleted transplantation in children. The V end lost 2 bases, the J end lost 4 bases, and 11 bases lay between the germline ends. The germline V gene encodes CDR1 MNHEY and CDR2 SVGAGI. The CDR3 sequence is 14 residues long. Preparation of the TCRbeta library was carried out with unique molecular identifiers. TCRdb independently ran MiXCR on the PCR reads; one entry per CDR3 protein. The sample holds about 900,000 distinct CDR3 sequences, around 30% seen once. Study results and caveats: Most T-cell counts and diversity one year after the transplant came from T cells that were newly produced. Several hundred rapidly expanded clones from non-depleted graft cells reportedly supplied alpha-beta T cells about two months post-transplant. The high TCRbeta diversity at day 60 in some patients came from surviving recipient T cells and thymic progenitors.

In the case of this clonotype: The antigen remains undetermined.

This clonotype was sampled from a boy less than two years old who had a stem cell transplant for SCID, so the T cells may come from the graft donor. The starting material was PBMCs, mostly from graft donor cells, obtained 360 days after TCRalphabeta/CD19-depleted stem cell transplant. The rearrangement uses TRBV6-5 and TRBJ1-2; D is perhaps TRBD1 (5 bases). The CDR3 DNA reads TGTGCCAGCAGTTACGGGCGGACAACCTATGGCTACACCTTC. Translated: CASSYGRTTYGYTF.